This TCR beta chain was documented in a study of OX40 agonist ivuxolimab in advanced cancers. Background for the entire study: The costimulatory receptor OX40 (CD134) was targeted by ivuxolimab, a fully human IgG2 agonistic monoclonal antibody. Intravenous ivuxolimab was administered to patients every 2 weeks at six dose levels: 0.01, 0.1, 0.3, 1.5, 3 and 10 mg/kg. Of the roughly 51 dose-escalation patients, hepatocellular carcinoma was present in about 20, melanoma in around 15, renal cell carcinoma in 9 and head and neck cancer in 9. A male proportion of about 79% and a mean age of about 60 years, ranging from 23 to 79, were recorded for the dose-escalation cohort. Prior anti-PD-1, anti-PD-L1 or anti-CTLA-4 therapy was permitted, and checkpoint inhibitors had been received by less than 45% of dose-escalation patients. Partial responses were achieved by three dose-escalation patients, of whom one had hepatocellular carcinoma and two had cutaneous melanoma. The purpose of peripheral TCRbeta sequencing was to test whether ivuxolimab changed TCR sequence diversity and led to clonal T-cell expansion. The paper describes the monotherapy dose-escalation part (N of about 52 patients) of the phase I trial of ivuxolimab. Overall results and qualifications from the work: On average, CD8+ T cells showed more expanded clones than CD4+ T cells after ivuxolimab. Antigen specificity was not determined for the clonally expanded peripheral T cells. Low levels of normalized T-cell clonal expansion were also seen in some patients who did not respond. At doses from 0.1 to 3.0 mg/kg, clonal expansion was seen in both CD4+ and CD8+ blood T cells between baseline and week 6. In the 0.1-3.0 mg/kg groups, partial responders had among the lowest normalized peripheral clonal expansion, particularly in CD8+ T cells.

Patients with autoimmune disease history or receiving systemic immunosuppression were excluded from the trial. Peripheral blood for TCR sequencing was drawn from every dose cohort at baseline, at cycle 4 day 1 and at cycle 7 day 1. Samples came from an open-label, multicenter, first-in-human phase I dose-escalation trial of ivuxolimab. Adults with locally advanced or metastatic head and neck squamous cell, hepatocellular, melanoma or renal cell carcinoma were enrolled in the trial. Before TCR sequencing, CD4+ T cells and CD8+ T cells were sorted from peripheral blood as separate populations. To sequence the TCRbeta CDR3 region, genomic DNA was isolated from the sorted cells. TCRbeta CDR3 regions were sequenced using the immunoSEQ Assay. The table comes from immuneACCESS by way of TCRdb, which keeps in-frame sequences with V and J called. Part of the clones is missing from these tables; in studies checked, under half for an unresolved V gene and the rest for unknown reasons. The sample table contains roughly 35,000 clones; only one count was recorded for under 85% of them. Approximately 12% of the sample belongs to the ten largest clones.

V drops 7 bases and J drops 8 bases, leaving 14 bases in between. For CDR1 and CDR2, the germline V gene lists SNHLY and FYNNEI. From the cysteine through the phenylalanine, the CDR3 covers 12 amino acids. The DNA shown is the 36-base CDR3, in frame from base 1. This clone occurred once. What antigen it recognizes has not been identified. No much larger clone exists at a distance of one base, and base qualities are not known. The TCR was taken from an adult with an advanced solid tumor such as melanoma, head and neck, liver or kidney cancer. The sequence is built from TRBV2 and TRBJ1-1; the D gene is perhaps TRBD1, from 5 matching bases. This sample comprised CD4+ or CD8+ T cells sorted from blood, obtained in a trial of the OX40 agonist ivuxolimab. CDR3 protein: CASTLGQGEAFF. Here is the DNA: TGTGCCAGCACCTTAGGGCAGGGAGAAGCTTTCTTT.